The entry below describes one TCR beta chain. The antigen is unknown. The germline V gene encodes CDR1 GTSNPN and CDR2 SVGIG (reference sequence). The CDR3 spans 14 residues. The germline V and J ends were trimmed by 2 bases and 6 bases, with 17 bases remaining between them. These data come from a study of high-grade serous ovarian cancer treatment subgroups. Whole-study results and caveats: Clonal relatedness tracked neoantigen level, and by trend copy number and mutation load. Tumors within one patient showed repertoire similarity of about 0.11 to 0.79.

The tumor samples were collected prior to definitive surgery or chemotherapy. Generated by immunoSEQ multiplex PCR, the TCRdb table keeps only in-frame clones and is missing some. The data hold over 8,500 clones, with roughly nine tenths observed a single time. The sample taken for sequencing was tumor tissue. The origin of this receptor is a human donor with high-grade serous ovarian cancer. The genes are TRBV30 and TRBJ2-7; weak D call: TRBD2 (7 bases). The CDR3 region is CAWSRPRRGGEQYF. The CDR3 DNA sequence: TGTGCCTGGAGTCGGCCTCGTAGGGGGGGCGAGCAGTACTTC.